Each of the 25 T cell receptor delta chains below was sequenced from the same sample in a study of γδ T cells in repeated Plasmodium falciparum infection. Flow sorting of PBMC yielded separate Vgamma9/Vdelta2+ and Vdelta2-negative gammadelta T cell populations for bulk repertoire analysis. TCRdb re-called the multiplex PCR reads through CATT. This sample has 70,000 to 95,000 delta-chain clones; roughly 1.4% occur once, and the top ten carry around 8.5%. Sequenced material: gamma-delta T cells from blood. These receptors were taken from a pool of human donors (malaria-infected and uninfected, not separated).

This clone was counted a few times. A read error is the likely source, as a far larger clone sits one nucleotide away. This CDR3 is also generated by other DNA sequences in the sample. CDR3 sequence reads: CACDTFSLTAQLFF. CDR3 nucleotide sequence: TGTGCCTGTGACACCTTCTCCTTGACAGCACAACTCTTCTTT. This rearrangement joins TRDV2 to TRDJ2; D gene ambiguous. The J gene was not available in TCRdb and was assigned here by matching the DNA to germline segments. With 0 bases removed from V and 2 bases from J, the gap between germline ends came to 6 bases. This CDR3 has 14 amino acids. From germline, CDR1 is GEAIGNYY and CDR2 EKD.

Only a few counts were recorded for this clone. TCRdb's listed protein matches a much larger clone and diverges from this DNA's translation at residue 3, likely through a read error; the protein shown comes from the DNA. The V and J genes are TRDV3 and TRDJ1; TRDD3 matches 12 bases. Assignment of the J gene here rests on matching the DNA to germline, because TCRdb gives none. CDR3 length: 22 amino acids. Germline CDR1 and CDR2: TVYSNPD and GDNSRS (reference sequence). V was clipped by 5 bases and J by 3 bases; unmatched bases: 31. CDR3 protein: CALKRHFLRLTGGYKRADKLIF. Here the CDR3 DNA reads TGTGCCCTTAAGCGCCACTTCCTACGTCTGACTGGGGGATACAAGCGGGCCGATAAACTCATCTTT.

This clone was seen a few times. The likely explanation is a read error, given a far larger clone one base away. In the same sample, other DNA sequences code for this CDR3. The CDR3 protein is CAFIGPRYWGISKYTDKLIF. The CDR3 region has the DNA TGTGCCTTTATTGGTCCCCGGTACTGGGGAATTTCAAAGTACACCGATAAACTCATCTTT. This sequence joins TRDV3 and TRDJ1; the match to TRDD3 covers 7 bases. With 1 base clipped from V and 0 bases from J, the junction kept 23 bases outside the gene matches. This CDR3 contains 20 residues. Germline lookup yields CDR1 TVYSNPD and CDR2 GDNSRS (reference sequence). The whole variable domain, remainder taken from reference TRDV3 and TRDJ1, is CDKVTQSSPDQTVASGSEVVLLCTYDTVYSNPDLFWYRIRPDYSFQFVFYGDNSRSEGADFTQGRFSVKHILTQKAFHLVISPVRTEDSATYYCAFIGPRYWGISKYTDKLIFGKGTRVTVEP.

This clone has at least ten counts. The chain carries TRDV2 and TRDJ3; a possible D gene is TRDD3 (5 bases). The CDR3 runs 19 residues. CDR1 is GEAIGNYY, CDR2 EKD, per germline. The ends were cut back, 0 bases at V and 0 bases at J, with 14 bases in the middle. CDR3 nucleotide sequence: TGTGCCTGTGACACCAGGATGGGATTCAGCTCCTGGGACACCCGACAGATGTTTTTC. Translated, it gives CACDTRMGFSSWDTRQMFF.

This clone was detected only a few times. This probably arose from a read error, given a far larger clone one base away. The sample has other DNA sequences that encode this CDR3 too. The rearrangement joins TRDV2 to TRDJ1; possible D gene TRDD3, 6 bases. Matching the DNA to germline supplied the J gene, which TCRdb does not give. Per germline, CDR1 GEAIGNYY and CDR2 EKD. The CDR3 has 17 amino acids. V was clipped by 0 bases and J by 8 bases, with 24 bases between them. CDR3 DNA: TGTGCCTGTGACACCGTGGGGTTAACCGGGGGAGTACAAAAACTCATCTTT. This encodes CACDTVGLTGGVQKLIF.

Regarding this clone: It may be a read error: a sequence one base away is much more abundant. Distinct nucleotide sequences in the sample also encode this CDR3. The chain uses TRDV1 and TRDJ1, with D perhaps matching TRDD3 (10 bases). This CDR3 has 21 amino acids. Germline lookup yields CDR1 TSWWSYY and CDR2 QGS. The chain's CDR3 is CALGGLPTIKGWGIATDKLIF. The CDR3, as DNA: TGTGCTCTCGGGGGCCTTCCTACTATTAAGGGCTGGGGGATAGCCACCGATAAACTCATCTTT.

Only a few counts were recorded for this clone. TCRdb attributes to this sequence the protein of a much larger clone, which differs from the DNA translation at residue 10; a read error is likely, and the protein displayed is translated from the DNA. V usage is TRDV2 and J usage is TRDJ1, with a tentative D call TRDD3 (5 bases). Matching the DNA to germline supplied the J gene, which TCRdb does not give. Germline V CDR1 and CDR2: GEAIGNYY, EKD. The CDR3 consists of 15 residues. Trimming stripped 0 bases from V and 4 bases from J, with 14 bases between. CDR3 DNA: TGTGCCTGTGACACCCTGGGTCCGAGGGGCGATAAACTCATCTTT. It codes for CACDTLGPRGDKLIF.

About this clone itself: This DNA translates differently at residue 14 from the TCRdb protein, which is that of a much larger clone; a read error is likely, and the protein shown is the DNA's own translation. V usage is TRDV1 and J usage is TRDJ1; 11 bases are a match to TRDD3. No J gene is reported in TCRdb; it was inferred here by comparing the DNA with germline. Germline V CDR1 and CDR2: TSWWSYY, QGS. The CDR3 spans 25 residues. V lost 7 bases to trimming and J lost 1 base; unmatched junction nucleotides: 35. CDR3 bases: TGTGCTCTTGTAAATCGGACCTACAGATTCCTACGTGGATTTGGGGGATACGGGGGCACCGATAAACTCATCTTT. Amino acid sequence: CALVNRTYRFLRGFGGYGGTDKLIF.

On this clone itself: This likely reflects a read error, since a far larger clone is one base away. The chain combines TRDV1 with TRDJ1; 10 bases are shared with TRDD3. The J gene was missing in TCRdb and was found by matching the end of the DNA to germline. Per germline, CDR1 TSWWSYY and CDR2 QGS. This CDR3 is built from 18 residues. The CDR3 loop reads CALGEGLYRGIRTDKLIF. In DNA, the CDR3 is TGTGCCCTTGGGGAGGGCCTTTATCGGGGGATACGCACCGATAAACTCATCTTT.

This clone was seen more than once but under ten times. TCRdb's protein for this DNA is that of a much larger clone and differs from the translation at residue 9, likely a read error; the protein shown is the DNA translation. CDR3 protein: CACDKPSYRGIERYTDKLIF. The CDR3 bases are TGTGCCTGTGACAAACCTTCCTACCGGGGGATAGAGAGGTACACCGATAAACTCATCTTT. The genes are TRDV2 and TRDJ1; maybe TRDD2 (9 bases). The J gene, missing from TCRdb, was assigned here through DNA to germline matching. Germline V gene data show CDR1 as GEAIGNYY and CDR2 as EKD. V was shortened by 2 bases and J by 0 bases, with 27 bases between the two germline ends. This CDR3 spans 20 amino acids.

A note on this clone: This is likely an artifact of a read error, given a far larger clone one base away. Distinct nucleotide sequences in the sample also encode this CDR3. The V gene is TRDV3, the J gene TRDJ1, with TRDD3 matching 10 bases. The CDR3 is 17 amino acids. V shed 0 bases and J 5 bases; nucleotides not matched to a gene: 15. Germline V gene lookup returns CDR1 TVYSNPD and CDR2 GDNSRS (reference sequence). DNA for the CDR3: TGTGCCTTTAGCTTCGAGGCGCTGGTACTGGGGGATGATAAACTCATCTTT. It is translated as CAFSFEALVLGDDKLIF.

Note on this clone: This is likely an artifact of a read error, given a far larger clone one base away. This specimen includes other DNA sequences encoding the same CDR3. This chain connects TRDV1 to TRDJ2; perhaps TRDD3 as D (5 bases). CDR1 is TSWWSYY, CDR2 QGS, per germline. This CDR3 contains 18 residues. CDR3 bases: TGTGCCCTTGGGGAACTAGACCGGGGGTTATCTTTGACAGCACAACTCTTCTTT. Translation gives CALGELDRGLSLTAQLFF.

Of note for this clone: A far larger clone is just one base off, so this is likely a read error. Additional DNA sequences in this sample encode the identical CDR3. The V gene call reads TRDV1; no J gene was called; the D call TRDD3 from the table was never checked on the DNA. The germline gives CDR1 TSWWSYY, CDR2 QGS. The CDR3 is made up of 16 amino acids. As DNA, the CDR3 is TGTGCTCTTGGGGATCCTTCCCGACGGTACACCGATAAACTCATCTTC. Translation gives CALGDPSRRYTDKLIF.

This clone was counted many times. V is TRDV1 and J is TRDJ1, with D perhaps matching TRDD2 (5 bases). This CDR3 has 20 amino acids. CDR1 is TSWWSYY, CDR2 QGS, per germline. Between the trimmed V and J ends, which lost 3 bases and 4 bases, there was a span of 30 bases. The DNA for the CDR3 is TGTGCTCTTGGGGACAGTCCTTTCTTTCCTTTGCCTGGACCATGCGATAAACTCATCTTT. This encodes CALGDSPFFPLPGPCDKLIF.

This clone has just a few counts. This DNA's translation differs at residue 13 from TCRdb's protein, which comes from a much larger clone; a read error is likely, and the protein shown is translated from the DNA. V gene TRDV2 was called; the J gene was not. Germline lookup yields CDR1 GEAIGNYY and CDR2 EKD. This CDR3 has 15 residues. The DNA of the CDR3 is TGTGCCTGTGACCCTCTACTCCTAAGGGCCGATAAATTCATCTTT. Protein sequence: CACDPLLLRADKFIF.

This clone was seen a handful of times. TCRdb's protein, taken from a much larger clone, differs from this DNA's translation at residues 11 and 15, likely owing to a read error; the protein displayed comes from the DNA. The chain recombines TRDV1 with TRDJ1, with D possibly TRDD3 on 6 matching bases. The V and J ends lost 0 bases and 11 bases respectively, with 31 bases between them. CDR1 and CDR2 from the germline V gene are TSWWSYY and QGS. This CDR3 is 19 amino acids long. CDR3 sequence: CALGELQYRRCAGGPKLIF. DNA for the CDR3: TGTGCTCTTGGGGAACTGCAGTACAGAAGATGCGCGGGGGGACCAAAGCTCATCTTT.

As concerns this clone: TCRdb assigns this DNA the protein of a much larger clone, which departs from its translation at residue 15; this likely reflects a read error, and the protein shown comes from translating the DNA. The chain joins TRDV3 to TRDJ1, with 12 bases fitting TRDD3. The J gene, left out of TCRdb, was set here by checking the DNA against germline. The CDR3 runs 21 residues. J was trimmed by 1 base and V by 0 bases; bases with no gene match: 21. Looked up from germline, CDR1 is TVYSNPD and CDR2 is GDNSRS (reference sequence). The CDR3 reads CAFSKFLPIVLGDTVTDKLIF. DNA for the CDR3: TGTGCCTTTAGTAAATTCCTACCTATCGTACTGGGGGATACTGTCACCGATAAACTCATCTTT. The entire variable domain, with the rest obtained from reference TRDV3 and TRDJ1, is as follows: CDKVTQSSPDQTVASGSEVVLLCTYDTVYSNPDLFWYRIRPDYSFQFVFYGDNSRSEGADFTQGRFSVKHILTQKAFHLVISPVRTEDSATYYCAFSKFLPIVLGDTVTDKLIFGKGTRVTVEP.

Notes on this clone: The protein TCRdb lists belongs to a much larger clone and differs from this DNA's translation at residue 4, which points to a read error; the protein shown is made from the DNA. The V gene is TRDV2, the J gene TRDJ1; 11 bases are a match to TRDD3. Assignment of the J gene here rests on matching the DNA to germline, because TCRdb gives none. Trimming removed 5 bases from V and 3 bases from J; junction bases left unmatched: 7. The CDR3 is 15 residues long. Germline-derived CDR1 and CDR2 are GEAIGNYY and EKD. CDR3 residues: CACGSLGDTSDKLIF. Written as DNA, the CDR3 is TGTGCCTGTGGCAGTCTGGGGGATACATCCGATAAACTCATCTTT.

About this clone itself: A read error is likely here: a far larger clone is one base away. The same CDR3 arises from other DNA sequences in this sample as well. The V and J genes are TRDV1 and TRDJ1; 9 nucleotides line up with TRDD3. The J gene comes from matching the DNA to germline here; TCRdb lacks it. The germline V gene has CDR1 TSWWSYY and CDR2 QGS. The CDR3 is 16 residues long. As DNA, the CDR3 is TGTGCCCTTGCCACCTGGGGGATCTTTTCCACCGATAAACTCATCTTT. This translates into CALATWGIFSTDKLIF.

For this clone: It differs at one base from a far larger clone, so likely a read error. This specimen includes other DNA sequences encoding the same CDR3. Here the CDR3 reads CAAPLTAQLFF. The CDR3, as DNA: TGTGCTGCCCCTTTGACAGCACAACTCTTCTTT. V and J are TRDV3 and TRDJ2; D call uncertain. From germline, CDR1 is TVYSNPD and CDR2 GDNSRS (reference sequence). CDR3 length equals 11 residues.

This clone was recorded at least ten times. Given a far larger clone just one base away, this is likely a sequencing read error. Other DNA sequences in this specimen translate into the identical CDR3. The chain joins TRDV2 to TRDJ1; 9 bases agree with TRDD3. CDR3 length: 14 residues. Germline V gene sequence: CDR1 GEAIGNYY, CDR2 EKD. The CDR3 sequence: CACDPWGIPDKLIF. The CDR3 bases are TGTGCCTGTGACCCCTGGGGGATCCCCGATAAGCTCATCTTT.

A word on this clone: This DNA's translation differs at residue 10 from TCRdb's protein, which comes from a much larger clone; a read error is likely, and the protein shown is translated from the DNA. The CDR3 loop is CALGFYWGYGDKLIF. CDR3 nucleotide sequence: TGTGCTCTTGGGTTTTACTGGGGATACGGCGATAAACTCATCTTT. The chain couples TRDV1 to TRDJ1; 9 bases are a match to TRDD3. The J gene, not given by TCRdb, was assigned here from a germline match of the nucleotide sequence. The CDR3 length is 15 residues. The germline CDR1 and CDR2 sequences are TSWWSYY and QGS. V gave up 5 bases and J gave up 4 bases; unmatched junction bases: 8.

Comment on this clone: A far larger clone differs by one base, so this is likely a read error. Other DNA sequences within the sample encode an identical CDR3. CDR3 DNA: TGTGCTCTTGGGGAATTAGGCTGGGGGATACCCTCATACACCGATAAACTCATCTTT. Translation gives CALGELGWGIPSYTDKLIF. This chain links TRDV1 with TRDJ1; 11 nucleotides match TRDD3. Matching the DNA to germline supplied the J gene, which TCRdb does not give. The CDR3 covers 19 residues. The germline V gene encodes CDR1 TSWWSYY and CDR2 QGS. Trimming cost V 2 bases and J 0 bases; bases outside gene matches: 11.

This clone was seen many times. The genes are TRDV1 and TRDJ1; D is unclear. V dropped 5 bases and J dropped 3 bases, with 19 bases sitting between them. The CDR3 loop spans 16 amino acids. CDR1 and CDR2 (germline): TSWWSYY, QGS. The CDR3 DNA sequence: TGTGCTCTTGGGAAAACCCCGCTACGTACTCCCGATAAACTCATCTTT. Translated, it gives CALGKTPLRTPDKLIF.

This clone occurred a few times. The TCRdb protein, from a much larger clone, departs from this DNA's translation at residue 2, likely by read error; the protein shown derives from the DNA. The gene calls are TRDV2 and TRDJ1; TRDD3 agrees at 10 bases. No J gene is reported in TCRdb; it was inferred here by comparing the DNA with germline. The CDR3 runs 18 residues. Germline V lookup: CDR1 GEAIGNYY, CDR2 EKD. The CDR3 DNA follows: TGTTCCTGTGACCCCCTTACTGGGGGATCCCCCGACACCGATAAACTCATCTTT. Protein product: CSCDPLTGGSPDTDKLIF.